A single T cell receptor beta chain is shown here with its context. No antigen is known for it. The data stem from a study of long-term antiretroviral therapy in people with HIV. Germline CDR1 is KGHSH and CDR2 is LQKENI. The CDR3 length is 13 residues. The germline V and J ends were trimmed by 6 bases and 1 base, with 9 bases remaining between them. Broader study findings: Repertoires in HIV (unlike those of controls) had narrower CDR3 length ranges.

An immunoSEQ assay, version v3.0, was performed at survey level. Clones were read by immunoSEQ multiplex PCR, and TCRdb kept only the in-frame ones, dropping some. This table has roughly 25,000 clones, 85% appearing once. The sequencing here drew on unsorted PBMCs, taken 2.3 years after starting antiretroviral therapy. The chain joins TRBV18 to TRBJ2-5; a possible D gene is TRBD2 (6 bases). The sequence was obtained from a man in his forties with HIV. The DNA of the CDR3 is TGTGCCAGCTCTCAGGGACTCCAAGAGACCCAGTACTTC. Translating gives CASSQGLQETQYF.